Listed below are T cell receptor beta chains from one sample, sequenced in a study of blood T cell repertoires in COVID-19. Libraries were prepared by immunoSEQ multiplex PCR; TCRdb keeps only in-frame clonotypes and omits some of them. The sample carries about 55,000 clones, 70% to 85% recorded once. Sequenced input: peripheral blood. The source of these receptors is a man of 80 years or more with COVID-19, enrolled during active disease. Both conserved end residues are part of each CDR3. Fields, in order: CDR3 DNA, CDR3 protein, CDR3 length, J gene, D gene, V gene, clone size. The D gene is left open where the match is weak. Clone size is shown for a subset of rows, as once, few, many or a class of expanded clone.

DNA: TGTGCCAGCAGCTTGGGCGGGGGATATTCGGCCTATGGCTACACCTTC
CDR3: CASSLGGGYSAYGYTF
length: 16
J: TRBJ1-2
D: .
V: TRBV7-8
size: .

DNA: TGTGCCAGCAGCCAAGGGACTAGCGGGGGCGAGGGGCAGTTCTTC
CDR3: CASSQGTSGGEGQFF
length: 15
J: TRBJ2-1
D: TRBD2
V: TRBV7-8
size: .

DNA: TGTGCCAGCATCTCAATAGACAGGGTCAACTATGGCTACACCTTC
CDR3: CASISIDRVNYGYTF
length: 15
J: TRBJ1-2
D: TRBD1
V: TRBV28
size: .

DNA: TGTGCCAGCAGTCAATTCGGGACAGTCGTCTCTGGGGCCAACGTCCTGACTTTC
CDR3: CASSQFGTVVSGANVLTF
length: 18
J: TRBJ2-6
D: TRBD1
V: TRBV28
size: .

DNA: TGTGCCAGCAGCCTTTGGACAGGGGAGACCCAGTACTTC
CDR3: CASSLWTGETQYF
length: 13
J: TRBJ2-5
D: TRBD1
V: TRBV5-6
size: .

DNA: TGTGCCAGTAGTCCCGGGTTAGAGGGCACTGAAGCTTTCTTT
CDR3: CASSPGLEGTEAFF
length: 14
J: TRBJ1-1
D: .
V: TRBV19
size: .

DNA: TGTGCCACCAGTCCTCACCGGGACAGACCCTACGAGCAGTACTTC
CDR3: CATSPHRDRPYEQYF
length: 15
J: TRBJ2-7
D: TRBD1
V: TRBV15
size: .

DNA: TGTGCCAGCAGCCCGAGGGACAGGGGACCGACTTATGGCTACACCTTC
CDR3: CASSPRDRGPTYGYTF
length: 16
J: TRBJ1-2
D: TRBD1
V: TRBV7-8
size: .

DNA: TGTGCCAGCACCCAGGGGCTAGCGGGGACCTACGAGCAGTACTTC
CDR3: CASTQGLAGTYEQYF
length: 15
J: TRBJ2-7
D: TRBD2
V: TRBV28
size: .

DNA: TGTGCCAGCAGTCGGCAGGGGGCGGCAGGGGTGGGCTACACCTTC
CDR3: CASSRQGAAGVGYTF
length: 15
J: TRBJ1-2
D: TRBD1
V: TRBV6-6
size: .

DNA: TGTGCCAGCAGCGTAGGGCCGAACACAGATACGCAGTATTTT
CDR3: CASSVGPNTDTQYF
length: 14
J: TRBJ2-3
D: .
V: TRBV9
size: .

DNA: TGTGCCAGTAGTATCGTAGGGCGGGGGATGAACACTGAAGCTTTCTTT
CDR3: CASSIVGRGMNTEAFF
length: 16
J: TRBJ1-1
D: .
V: TRBV19
size: once

DNA: TGTGCCAGCAGCTCCCGGACAGTAACTTTCTTT
CDR3: CASSSRTVTFF
length: 11
J: TRBJ1-1
D: .
V: TRBV7-9
size: .

DNA: TGCAGCGCCCGGGAACTAATGTCTGGGGCCAACGTCCTGACTTTC
CDR3: CSARELMSGANVLTF
length: 15
J: TRBJ2-6
D: .
V: TRBV29-1
size: .

DNA: TGCGCCAGCAGCCTCGGACAGGGGGGCACTGAAGCTTTCTTT
CDR3: CASSLGQGGTEAFF
length: 14
J: TRBJ1-1
D: TRBD1
V: TRBV5-1
size: .

DNA: TGTGCCAGCAGCGTAAGCGGGGGGACAGATACGCAGTATTTT
CDR3: CASSVSGGTDTQYF
length: 14
J: TRBJ2-3
D: TRBD2
V: TRBV9
size: .

DNA: TGTGCCAGCAGCTTGTGGCAGGGGAACTATGGCTACACCTTC
CDR3: CASSLWQGNYGYTF
length: 14
J: TRBJ1-2
D: .
V: TRBV5-8
size: .

DNA: TGTGCCATCAGTGTTGACAGGGACGGCACTGAAGCTTTCTTT
CDR3: CAISVDRDGTEAFF
length: 14
J: TRBJ1-1
D: TRBD1
V: TRBV10-3
size: .

DNA: TGTGCCAGCAGCGGGACTTTGGGTACTGAAGCTTTCTTT
CDR3: CASSGTLGTEAFF
length: 13
J: TRBJ1-1
D: .
V: TRBV9
size: .

DNA: TGTGCCAGCAGCCAAGCTGACAATGCCAAAAACATTCAGTACTTC
CDR3: CASSQADNAKNIQYF
length: 15
J: TRBJ2-4
D: .
V: TRBV4-2
size: .

DNA: TGTGCCAGCAGCCGGGGACAGGGGTCGCGCGGCACTGAAGCTTTCTTT
CDR3: CASSRGQGSRGTEAFF
length: 16
J: TRBJ1-1
D: TRBD1
V: TRBV7-8
size: .

DNA: TGCGCCAGCGCAACCGGGACAAGTACCTACGAGCAGTACTTC
CDR3: CASATGTSTYEQYF
length: 14
J: TRBJ2-7
D: .
V: TRBV5-1
size: .

DNA: TGCGCCAGCAGCTTGGAGACAGGGGGTGAGCAGTTCTTC
CDR3: CASSLETGGEQFF
length: 13
J: TRBJ2-1
D: TRBD1
V: TRBV5-1
size: .

DNA: TGCGCCAGCAGCTTGGTCCCCGGGGGGGATTATGGCTACACCTTC
CDR3: CASSLVPGGDYGYTF
length: 15
J: TRBJ1-2
D: .
V: TRBV5-1
size: .

DNA: TGTGCCACCAGCAGCGGGGCGGGGGAGGATGGCTACACCTTC
CDR3: CATSSGAGEDGYTF
length: 14
J: TRBJ1-2
D: .
V: TRBV15
size: many

DNA: TGTGCCAGCAGCCGATTACAGGGTGGAGGCTACACCTTC
CDR3: CASSRLQGGGYTF
length: 13
J: TRBJ1-2
D: .
V: TRBV7-9
size: .

DNA: TGTGCCAGCAGTTTGATGGGACACAACTATGGCTACACCTTC
CDR3: CASSLMGHNYGYTF
length: 14
J: TRBJ1-2
D: .
V: TRBV28
size: .

DNA: TGTGCCAGCTCATCCACGACTTATAACACTGAGCAGTTCTTC
CDR3: CASSSTTYNTEQFF
length: 14
J: TRBJ2-1
D: .
V: TRBV18
size: .

DNA: TGCGCCAGCAGCCACGGGGGGGTGAACACTGAAGCTTTCTTT
CDR3: CASSHGGVNTEAFF
length: 14
J: TRBJ1-1
D: .
V: TRBV5-1
size: .